These 7 T cell receptor beta chains came from one sample sequenced in a study of response to subunit inactivated influenza vaccine. TCRdb reanalysed the RT-PCR reads using MiXCR and keeps one entry per CDR3 protein. The sample records about 780,000 distinct CDR3 sequences, about 18% being singletons. The sample in question was PBMCs from blood, obtained more than 4 days after vaccination. Source of these receptors: a man between 50 and 59 years old who received an inactivated influenza vaccine.

This clonotype was found a few times. The chain combines TRBV9 with TRBJ2-7; D not certain. Trimming took off 3 bases at V and 5 bases at J, with 21 bases between the two ends. The CDR3 is 16 residues long. Looked up from germline, CDR1 is SGDLS and CDR2 is YYNGEE. CDR3 in amino acids: CASSGNTLRGLDEQYF. The CDR3 DNA is TGTGCCAGCAGCGGAAACACACTGAGAGGTTTGGACGAGCAGTACTTC.

This chain links TRBV29-1 with TRBJ2-7, with D tentatively TRBD1 (5 bases). CDR3 length: 15 amino acids. Germline V gene sequence: CDR1 SQVTM, CDR2 ANQGSEA. The V gene lost 1 base and the J gene lost 3 bases, with 16 bases spanning the gap. Written as DNA, the CDR3 is TGCAGCGTTGAAGCCGGACACGGTGGTGGCTACGAGCAGTACTTC. Amino acid sequence: CSVEAGHGGGYEQYF.

This sequence joins TRBV11-2 and TRBJ1-3, with D maybe TRBD1 (5 bases). Germline CDR1 is SGHAT and CDR2 is FQNNGV. CDR3 length: 15 amino acids. Trimming left V 1 base short and J 0 bases short, with 7 bases between. The CDR3 DNA is TGTGCCAGCAGCTTAGTACAGGCCTCTGGAAACACCATATATTTT. Its translation: CASSLVQASGNTIYF.

In its sample, this clonotype was seen a few times. The chain links TRBV29-1 to TRBJ2-1, with 12 bases that match TRBD2. The CDR3 is 18 residues long. Trimming took 1 base from V and 5 from J; bases not matched to a gene: 12. Germline lookup yields CDR1 SQVTM and CDR2 ANQGSEA. CDR3 nucleotide sequence: TGCAGCGTTGAAGGGTTATATTGGACTAGCGGGAACCACAATGAGCAGTTCTTC. Translating it yields CSVEGLYWTSGNHNEQFF.

The V and J genes are TRBV15 and TRBJ2-5; D gene ambiguous. CDR1 LNHNV and CDR2 YYDKDF come from the germline V gene (reference sequence). V shed 2 bases and J shed 5 bases, with 6 bases lying between them. The CDR3 totals 12 residues. The CDR3 coding sequence is TGTGCCACCAGCAGAAGGCTGGAGACCCAGTACTTC. It translates to CATSRRLETQYF.

The V gene is TRBV6-5, the J gene TRBJ2-1; D gene ambiguous. The V and J ends lost 2 bases and 8 bases respectively, with 10 bases between them. CDR1 is MNHEY, CDR2 SVGAGI, per germline. The CDR3 has 13 residues. The CDR3 coding sequence is TGTGCCAGCAGTTACGTGGCGAGCGATGAGCAGTTCTTC. Residues: CASSYVASDEQFF.

Only a few counts were recorded for this clonotype. The V and J genes are TRBV7-2 and TRBJ2-7; tentatively, D is TRBD2 (5 bases). Germline-derived CDR1 and CDR2 are SGHTA and FQGNSA. V lost 5 bases, J lost 6 bases, and 17 bases lay in between. This CDR3 region has 14 residues. The CDR3: CASSPLDRRAEQYF. DNA for the CDR3: TGTGCCAGCAGCCCCCTCGATCGGCGGGCCGAGCAGTACTTC.